The clone carrying this TCR beta chain was observed a few times. Its antigen is unidentified. It may be a read error: a sequence one base away is much more abundant. The sample comes from a study of T cells in Graves' hyperthyroidism and ophthalmopathy. The study's findings and limits: Among thyroid clonotypes expanded above 0.001, most also appeared in blood.

RNA transcripts served as the template for amplifying TCR beta CDR3 regions. TCR CDR3 regions were first amplified by RT-PCR with HTBI primers. TCRdb recomputed calls from the multiplex PCR reads with MiXCR, one row per CDR3 protein. Of around 700,000 distinct CDR3 sequences listed, under 45% are singletons. This clonotype was obtained from a woman between 40 and 55 years old with Graves' hyperthyroidism. The sample was blood.

The CDR3 loop reads CASSFRGEYEQYF. The CDR3 bases are TGTGCCAGCAGCTTCCGAGGGGAGTACGAGCAGTACTTC. The V gene is TRBV7-2, the J gene TRBJ2-7, with D perhaps TRBD1 or TRBD2 (5 bases each). Trimming took 3 bases from V and 4 from J, leaving 10 bases between them. This CDR3 is built from 13 residues. Germline CDR1 reads SGHTA; CDR2 reads FQGNSA. Combining the CDR3 with reference TRBV7-2 and TRBJ2-7 gives the whole variable domain GAGVSQSPSNKVTEKGKDVELRCDPISGHTALYWYRQSLGQGLEFLIYFQGNSAPDKSGLPSDRFSAERTGGSVSTLTIQRTQQEDSAVYLCASSFRGEYEQYFGPGTRLTVT.